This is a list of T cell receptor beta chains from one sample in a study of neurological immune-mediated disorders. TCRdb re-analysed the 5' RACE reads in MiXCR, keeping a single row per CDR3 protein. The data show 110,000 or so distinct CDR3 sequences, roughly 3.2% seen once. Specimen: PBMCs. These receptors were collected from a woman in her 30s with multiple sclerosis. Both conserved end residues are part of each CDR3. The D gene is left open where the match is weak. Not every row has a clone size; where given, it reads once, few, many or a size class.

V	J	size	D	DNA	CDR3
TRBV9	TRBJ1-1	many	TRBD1	TGTGCCAGCAGCCCCCAGGGGGGCACTGAAGCTTTCTTT	CASSPQGGTEAFF
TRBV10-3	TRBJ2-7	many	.	TGTGCCATCAGTGAATCTAGGGAGCAGTACTTC	CAISESREQYF
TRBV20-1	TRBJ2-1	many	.	TGCAGTGCTAGCAGACCCGGAGAACGTGAGCAGTTCTTC	CSASRPGEREQFF
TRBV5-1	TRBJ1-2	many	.	TGCGCCAGCAGCTTGGATTTAGGGGATGGCTACACCTTC	CASSLDLGDGYTF
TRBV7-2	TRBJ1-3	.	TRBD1	TGTGCCTTACAGGGGGCTGGAAACACCATATATTTT	CALQGAGNTIYF
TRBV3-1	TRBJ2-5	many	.	TGTGCCAGCAGCCACAGCGAGCCTACAAGATACCAAGAGACCCAGTACTTC	CASSHSEPTRYQETQYF
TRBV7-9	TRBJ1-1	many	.	TGTGCCAGCAGCTTTGGGGTGTCCACTGAAGCTTTCTTT	CASSFGVSTEAFF
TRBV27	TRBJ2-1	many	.	TGTGCCAGCAGGGGCGACTCCTACAATGAGCAGTTCTTC	CASRGDSYNEQFF
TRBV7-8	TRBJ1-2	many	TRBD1	TGTGCCAGCAGCTTAGCCGGGGGACAGGGGGCTGTTGGCTACACCTTC	CASSLAGGQGAVGYTF
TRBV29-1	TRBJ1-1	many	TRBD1	TGCAGCGTTGGACAGGGGCAGGGAGCTTTCTTT	CSVGQGQGAFF
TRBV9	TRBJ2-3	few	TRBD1	TGTGCCAGCAGCGGACAGGGGAAGGATACGCAGTATTTT	CASSGQGKDTQYF
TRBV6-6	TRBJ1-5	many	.	TGTGCCAGCAGACCTACAGGTATTAATCAGCCCCAGCATTTT	CASRPTGINQPQHF
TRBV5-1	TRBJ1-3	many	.	TGCGCCAGCAGCTGGGACGGCCGAAGGGGACTCGGAAACACCATATATTTT	CASSWDGRRGLGNTIYF
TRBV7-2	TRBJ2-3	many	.	TGTGCCAGCAGCTTAGATTCGGCCAACGCGCAGAAAGATACGCAGTATTTT	CASSLDSANAQKDTQYF
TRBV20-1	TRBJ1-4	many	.	TGCAGTGCTATAGGATTCCGGGATGAAAAACTGTTTTTT	CSAIGFRDEKLFF
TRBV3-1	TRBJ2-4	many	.	TGTGCCAGCAGCCAGGGTCGGAACATTCAGTACTTC	CASSQGRNIQYF